The clone carrying this T cell receptor beta chain appeared many times. Its specificity is not known. The study based diagnoses on clinical symptoms, serum thyroxine and TRAb, thyroid ultrasound and orbital computed tomography. The data derive from a study of T cells in Graves' hyperthyroidism and ophthalmopathy. The study's findings and limits: The model identified upcoming ophthalmopathy a median approximately seven months ahead of onset. Expanded thyroid clonotypes (above 0.001) were mostly also found in blood.

V was clipped by 0 bases and J by 7 bases, with 13 bases between them. This CDR3 region has 14 residues. CDR1 SGHRS and CDR2 YFSETQ come from the germline V gene. TCR beta CDR3 sequences were amplified from RNA transcripts. Using the HTBI primer set, a first-round RT-PCR was run on the TCR CDR3. MiXCR was run by TCRdb on the multiplex PCR reads, yielding one entry per CDR3 protein. The sample has 480,000 or so distinct CDR3 sequences, 35% to 50% seen once. This clonotype was sampled from an adult woman with Graves' disease, either hyperthyroidism or ophthalmopathy (not recorded which). The V call is TRBV5-1, the J call TRBJ1-1, with D possibly TRBD1 on 6 matching bases. Sequencing used peripheral blood or thyroid tissue (not recorded which). The CDR3 loop reads CASSLGGPSNEAFF. The CDR3 nucleotides read TGCGCCAGCAGCTTGGGGGGGCCATCCAATGAAGCTTTCTTT.